This entry lists 21 T cell receptor beta chains sequenced from one sample in a study of graft-versus-host responses after intestinal transplantation. These TCRs' antigens remain unknown. Clones were read by immunoSEQ multiplex PCR, and TCRdb kept only the in-frame ones, dropping some. This sample has roughly 99,000 clones; approximately 90% occur once, and the top ten carry roughly 0.069%. The sample in question was unstimulated CD8+ T cells sorted from spleen or lymph node cells, obtained before transplant. The receptors shown here come from a human donor who was the organ donor for an intestinal transplant.

The genes are TRBV6-4 and TRBJ2-3; 12 nucleotides line up with TRBD2. Germline CDR1 and CDR2: MRHNA and SNTAGT. Trimming at V came to 3 bases and at J to 4 bases, leaving 2 bases not matched to a gene. The CDR3 has 15 amino acids. The CDR3 sequence: CASSETSGSADTQYF. The CDR3 nucleotides are TGTGCCAGCAGTGAGACTAGCGGGAGTGCAGATACGCAGTATTTT.

The V gene is TRBV5-6, the J gene TRBJ2-7; D is unresolved. The CDR3 has 13 residues. V lost 5 bases and J 0 bases, leaving 9 bases between the germline ends. The germline V gene has CDR1 SGHDT and CDR2 YYEEEE. CDR3 sequence reads: CASRQQSSYEQYF. For the CDR3, the DNA is TGTGCCAGCAGGCAACAGAGCTCCTACGAGCAGTACTTC.

V usage is TRBV27 and J usage is TRBJ2-7; the match to TRBD1 covers 7 bases. The V gene's germline CDR1 is MNHEY and CDR2 SMNVEV (reference sequence). The CDR3 has 15 residues. Trimming at V came to 3 bases and at J to 2 bases, leaving 7 bases not matched to a gene. The CDR3 here is CASSFPDRAPYEQYF. The CDR3, as DNA: TGTGCCAGCAGTTTTCCCGACAGGGCTCCCTACGAGCAGTACTTC.

The chain is built from TRBV29-1 and TRBJ2-1, with 10 bases fitting TRBD2. The CDR3 has 15 amino acids. The trim removed 6 bases at V and 2 bases at J, leaving 7 bases unmatched. The germline V gene encodes CDR1 SQVTM and CDR2 ANQGSEA. CDR3 bases: TGCAGCGTCATTAGCGGGAGGACGGCCTACAATGAGCAGTTCTTC. Encoded protein: CSVISGRTAYNEQFF.

The V and J genes are TRBV9 and TRBJ1-1; D might be TRBD1 (5 bases). The V gene lost 3 bases and the J gene lost 5 bases, with 14 bases spanning the gap. The germline V gene has CDR1 SGDLS and CDR2 YYNGEE. This CDR3 comprises 14 residues. CDR3 in amino acids: CASSAQGLGTEAFF. The CDR3, as DNA: TGTGCCAGCAGCGCCCAGGGATTAGGGACTGAAGCTTTCTTT.

Turning to this clone: One end of the junction does not line up with germline, which may come from a read error. V and J are TRBV19 and TRBJ1-2, with 8 bases fitting TRBD1. The CDR3 contains 12 residues. The germline V gene encodes CDR1 LNHDA and CDR2 SQIVND (reference sequence). Here the CDR3 reads CASSFQGAGESF. DNA of the CDR3: TGTGCCAGTAGTTTTCAGGGGGCCGGTGAGTCCTTC. The whole variable domain, filled in from reference TRBV19 and TRBJ1-2, reads DGGITQSPKYLFRKEGQNVTLSCEQNLNHDAMYWYRQDPGQGLRLIYYSQIVNDFQKGDIAEGYSVSREKKESFPLTVTSAQKNPTAFYLCASSFQGAGESFGSGTRLTVV.

This clone was observed a handful of times. The genes are TRBV5-6 and TRBJ2-7, with D possibly TRBD1 on 6 matching bases. From germline, CDR1 is SGHDT and CDR2 YYEEEE. The CDR3 is 15 residues long. V was trimmed by 1 base and J by 3 bases, leaving 14 bases between them. As DNA, the CDR3 is TGTGCCAGCAGCTTGTATGCAGGGGTGGGCTACGAGCAGTACTTC. This gives the protein CASSLYAGVGYEQYF.

The gene calls are TRBV10-3 and TRBJ2-3; D call uncertain. CDR1 is ENHRY, CDR2 SYGVKD, per germline. The CDR3 is 18 residues long. V was cut by 5 bases and J by 2 bases, with 23 bases left in between. The CDR3 region has the DNA TGTGCCATCAGTACTGTTTTTACCCTCGCACCCCCCACAGATACGCAGTATTTT. This translates into CAISTVFTLAPPTDTQYF.

A note on this clone: This is likely a read error, given that the CDR3 carries no conserved phenylalanine or tryptophan at its end. The chain employs TRBV19 and TRBJ1-1, with D perhaps matching TRBD1 (5 bases). CDR3 length equals 14 residues. Germline V CDR1 and CDR2: LNHDA, SQIVND (reference sequence). The V end was cut by 5 bases, the J end by 6 bases, with 16 bases between. Here the CDR3 DNA reads TGTGCCAGTAGTCAAAACCTGGGGCAGCCTGAAGCTTTCCTT. Amino acids: CASSQNLGQPEAFL.

The chain is built from TRBV28 and TRBJ1-1; TRBD1 matches 7 bases. The junction had 6 bases not matched to a gene; V was cut back by 6 bases and J by 2 bases. The germline gives CDR1 MDHEN, CDR2 SYDVKM. The CDR3 has 14 amino acids. CDR3 residues: CASRMTGLNTEAFF. In DNA form, the CDR3 reads TGTGCCAGCAGGATGACAGGGCTAAACACTGAAGCTTTCTTT.

V usage is TRBV11-1 and J usage is TRBJ1-1, with TRBD1 matching over 7 bases. The CDR3 contains 15 residues. CDR1 and CDR2 from the germline V gene are SGHAT and FQDESV (reference sequence). With 1 base clipped from V and 6 bases from J, the junction kept 8 bases outside the gene matches. CDR3 in DNA: TGTGCCAGCAGCTTAGGGCCGTCAGGGGGTGCTGAAGCTTTCTTT. Translated: CASSLGPSGGAEAFF.

V and J are TRBV7-8 and TRBJ2-7; D gene ambiguous. Germline V gene sequence: CDR1 SGHVS, CDR2 FQNEAQ. The length of the CDR3 is 15 residues. Trimming stripped 0 bases from V and 2 bases from J, with 11 bases between. DNA of the CDR3: TGTGCCAGCAGCTTAGCCCGCGCCCGAGCCTACGAGCAGTACTTC. The encoded protein is CASSLARARAYEQYF. Combining the CDR3 with reference TRBV7-8 and TRBJ2-7 gives the whole variable domain GAGVSQSPRYKVAKRGQDVALRCDPISGHVSLFWYQQALGQGPEFLTYFQNEAQLDKSGLPSDRFFAERPEGSVSTLKIQRTQQEDSAVYLCASSLARARAYEQYFGPGTRLTVT.

V is TRBV5-1 and J is TRBJ2-7; 10 bases line up with TRBD2. V shed 4 bases, J shed 0 bases, and the junction held 7 bases outside the gene matches. This CDR3 has 16 residues. Germline V CDR1 and CDR2: SGHRS, YFSETQ. The DNA for the CDR3 is TGCGCCAGCAGCCCTAGCGGGAGCATGAGCTCCTACGAGCAGTACTTC. Its translation: CASSPSGSMSSYEQYF.

The CDR3 sequence: CASSVAGSGNTIYF. CDR3 bases: TGTGCCAGCAGCGTAGCAGGCTCTGGAAACACCATATATTTT. V and J are TRBV9 and TRBJ1-3; D gene uncertain. CDR1 is SGDLS and CDR2 is YYNGEE in the germline V gene. Trimming removed 0 bases from V and 0 bases from J, with 4 bases in between. This CDR3 region has 14 residues.

V and J are TRBV7-3 and TRBJ2-3, with no clear D. The germline CDR1 and CDR2 sequences are SGHTA and FQGTGA. Trimming stripped 1 base from V and 0 bases from J, with 8 bases between. The length of the CDR3 is 15 residues. The CDR3 nucleotides read TGTGCCAGCAGCTTAATGGCGGAGAGCACAGATACGCAGTATTTT. Amino acids: CASSLMAESTDTQYF.

A word on this clone: At one end, the junction sequence differs from germline, possibly due to a read error. The chain links TRBV7-7 to TRBJ2-1; D gene unclear. The CDR3 extends over 15 amino acids. CDR1 SSHAT and CDR2 FNYEAQ come from the germline V gene (reference sequence). The CDR3 coding sequence is TGTGCTAGCAGCTTGGGTGGGCCCAGATACAATGAGCAGTTCTTC. Translation: CASSLGGPRYNEQFF.

V usage is TRBV5-4 and J usage is TRBJ1-1, with D tentatively TRBD1 (6 bases). The CDR3 consists of 12 residues. From germline, CDR1 is SGHNT and CDR2 YYREEE (reference sequence). Trimming shortened V by 3 bases and J by 4 bases, and 7 bases separated the two germline ends. CDR3 nucleotide sequence: TGTGCCAGCAGCTGGGGGCGCACTGAAGCTTTCTTT. It is translated as CASSWGRTEAFF.

This chain links TRBV5-8 with TRBJ2-1; D may be TRBD1 (6 bases). This CDR3 is 17 amino acids long. The V end was cut by 4 bases, the J end by 6 bases, with 23 bases between. Looked up from germline, CDR1 is SGHTS and CDR2 is YDEGEE. The CDR3 spells CASSLQSGVWFGNEQFF. The CDR3 DNA is TGTGCCAGCAGCCTCCAATCAGGGGTGTGGTTTGGCAATGAGCAGTTCTTC. Supplemented by reference TRBV5-8 and TRBJ2-1, the full variable domain reads EAGVTQSPTHLIKTRGQQATLRCSPISGHTSVYWYQQALGLGLQFLLWYDEGEERNRGNFPPRFSGRQFPNYSSELNVNALELEDSALYLCASSLQSGVWFGNEQFFGPGTRLTVL.

The chain has TRBV7-9 and TRBJ2-1; the D gene is possibly TRBD2 (6 bases). Germline V lookup: CDR1 SEHNR, CDR2 FQNEAQ (reference sequence). The CDR3 covers 13 residues. V dropped 6 bases and J dropped 10 bases, with 16 bases sitting between them. CDR3 in DNA: TGTGCCAGCAGACCCGGGAGTGGCTTAGAGCAGTTCTTC. It yields the protein CASRPGSGLEQFF.

V gene TRBV2 combines with J gene TRBJ2-1, with 14 bases that match TRBD2. J was trimmed by 6 bases and V by 1 base; bases with no gene match: 17. Germline lookup yields CDR1 SNHLY and CDR2 FYNNEI. The CDR3 length is 21 residues. The CDR3 region is CASSEEGAIQGLAGVSNEQFF. CDR3 nucleotide sequence: TGTGCCAGCAGTGAAGAAGGGGCTATTCAGGGACTAGCGGGAGTCTCCAATGAGCAGTTCTTC.

The chain uses TRBV6-5 and TRBJ2-1; D uncertain. The germline CDR1 and CDR2 sequences are MNHEY and SVGAGI. Trimming took 0 bases from V and 4 from J, leaving 13 bases between them. CDR3 length: 16 residues. The CDR3 protein is CASSYSQLSFYNEQFF. The CDR3, as DNA: TGTGCCAGCAGTTACTCGCAACTATCCTTTTACAATGAGCAGTTCTTC.